A single sample is the source of the 30 T cell receptor beta chains below, sequenced in a study of CD8 T cells in ankylosing spondylitis. Regarding the study as a whole: Ankylosing spondylitis blood seemed to carry a telltale TCR beta motif made of fewer than ten highly homologous variants.

Using its own MiXCR run on the 5' RACE reads, TCRdb lists one record per CDR3 protein. The data show about 420,000 distinct CDR3 sequences, around 24% seen once. These receptors have no identified antigens. Sequenced material: blood, either unsorted or a sorted T cell fraction (not recorded which). All receptors come from a male donor with ankylosing spondylitis.

The CDR3 spells CASSLAGAGRGTGELFF. The CDR3 bases are TGCGCCAGCAGCTTGGCCGGAGCAGGTCGGGGCACCGGGGAGCTGTTTTTT. The rearrangement joins TRBV5-1 to TRBJ2-2, with TRBD2 as a possible D gene (5 bases). Germline V gene sequence: CDR1 SGHRS, CDR2 YFSETQ. The CDR3 sequence is 17 residues long. The V gene lost 0 bases and the J gene lost 4 bases, with 16 bases spanning the gap.

V and J are TRBV7-2 and TRBJ2-5, with D tentatively TRBD1 or TRBD2 (5 bases each). The ends were cut back, 1 base at V and 7 bases at J, with 16 bases in the middle. Germline values: CDR1 SGHTA, CDR2 FQGNSA. The CDR3 totals 15 residues. The CDR3 loop reads CASSLVGTSRGTQYF. In DNA form, the CDR3 reads TGTGCCAGCAGCTTAGTAGGGACCTCCCGAGGGACCCAGTACTTC.

The chain employs TRBV12-3 or TRBV12-4 and TRBJ2-7; the match to TRBD1 covers 9 bases. Unmatched junction bases numbered 3, after V lost 6 bases and J lost 0 bases. The CDR3 covers 14 residues. This CDR3 is CASRRTGDSYEQYF. The CDR3 DNA reads as TGTGCCAGCAGACGGACAGGGGACTCCTACGAGCAGTACTTC.

The table lists this clonotype with a few counts. The J gene is TRBJ1-5, the V gene TRBV28; D unresolved. Germline loops: CDR1 MDHEN, CDR2 SYDVKM. This CDR3 spans 15 amino acids. The V end was cut by 2 bases, the J end by 1 base, with 9 bases between. Here the CDR3 DNA reads TGTGCCAGCAGTTTACATAGCAGGAGCAATCAGCCCCAGCATTTT. It specifies CASSLHSRSNQPQHF.

The sample holds many counts of this clonotype. This chain connects TRBV7-3 to TRBJ1-5; D not certain. The V and J ends lost 2 bases and 4 bases respectively, with 9 bases between them. The CDR3 runs 14 residues. The germline gives CDR1 SGHTA, CDR2 FQGTGA. Here the CDR3 reads CASSLPGLNQPQHF. The CDR3 DNA follows: TGTGCCAGCAGCTTACCCGGCTTAAATCAGCCCCAGCATTTT.

The chain is built from TRBV20-1 and TRBJ2-6; D is possibly TRBD1 or TRBD2 (7 bases each). Trimming removed 0 bases at V and 8 bases at J, with 11 bases between. Germline values: CDR1 DFQATT, CDR2 SNEGSKA (reference sequence). CDR3 length equals 14 residues. DNA for the CDR3: TGCAGTGCTAGAGATCAGGGGGGGCCCAACGTCCTGACTTTC. Translation: CSARDQGGPNVLTF.

This sequence joins TRBV7-2 and TRBJ1-2; D remains ambiguous. Germline-derived CDR1 and CDR2 are SGHTA and FQGNSA. Trimming pared 6 bases from V and 3 bases from J, leaving 5 bases between. There are 11 residues in the CDR3. CDR3 sequence reads: CASRKDYGYTF. The CDR3, as DNA: TGTGCCAGCAGGAAGGACTATGGCTACACCTTC.

This clonotype was observed a few times. The chain is built from TRBV25-1 and TRBJ1-1; 9 bases are a match to TRBD1. The V segment lost 3 bases and the J segment 0 bases; nucleotides outside the gene matches: 5. CDR3 length: 16 residues. Germline V gene sequence: CDR1 MGHDK, CDR2 SYGVNS. The CDR3 loop is CASSDPGQGLNTEAFF. CDR3 bases: TGTGCCAGCAGTGATCCGGGACAGGGCTTGAACACTGAAGCTTTCTTT.

This clonotype turned up a few times. The genes are TRBV5-6 and TRBJ1-5, with TRBD1 matching over 7 bases. This CDR3 spans 19 amino acids. The germline V gene has CDR1 SGHDT and CDR2 YYEEEE. The V and J ends lost 4 bases and 0 bases, in that order; junction bases with no gene match: 16. The DNA for the CDR3 is TGTGCCAGCAGCAAGAAGACAGGGAGCCTCTTCGATAGCAATCAGCCCCAGCATTTT. It translates to CASSKKTGSLFDSNQPQHF.

This chain links TRBV18 with TRBJ2-2; no clear D. The CDR3 totals 17 residues. Germline CDR1 is KGHSH and CDR2 is LQKENI. Trimming shortened V by 6 bases and J by 2 bases, and 19 bases separated the two germline ends. The CDR3 region is CASSRRSGQINTGELFF. CDR3 DNA: TGTGCCAGCTCCCGAAGAAGTGGGCAGATAAACACCGGGGAGCTGTTTTTT. Drawing the rest from reference TRBV18 and TRBJ2-2, the complete variable domain is NAGVMQNPRHLVRRRGQEARLRCSPMKGHSHVYWYRQLPEEGLKFMVYLQKENIIDESGMPKERFSAEFPKEGPSILRIQQVVRGDSAAYFCASSRRSGQINTGELFFGEGSRLTVL.

This chain joins TRBV18 and TRBJ2-1, with 10 bases lining up with TRBD2. With V trimmed by 7 bases and J by 9 bases, 12 bases remained unmatched. CDR3 length: 15 amino acids. Germline V gene lookup returns CDR1 KGHSH and CDR2 LQKENI. CDR3 loop: CASFPGASGSPEQFF. The CDR3 DNA sequence: TGTGCCAGCTTTCCGGGGGCTAGCGGGAGCCCTGAGCAGTTCTTC.

DNA for the CDR3: TGCAGTGCCGCTCAACCCGGCGGGGCCTACGAGCAGTACTTC. It translates to CSAAQPGGAYEQYF. V and J are TRBV20-1 and TRBJ2-7; D is possibly TRBD2 (6 bases). The CDR3 has 14 amino acids. Germline V gives CDR1 DFQATT, CDR2 SNEGSKA (reference sequence). Between the trimmed V and J ends, which lost 6 bases and 2 bases, there was a span of 17 bases.

The chain links TRBV7-2 to TRBJ1-2; TRBD1 matches 10 bases. In germline, CDR1 is SGHTA, CDR2 FQGNSA. Trimming took 3 bases from V and 7 from J; bases not matched to a gene: 14. The CDR3 is made up of 17 amino acids. DNA of the CDR3: TGTGCCAGCAGCTTGCCACGCCGGGACAGGGGATTGCGTGGCTACACCTTC. Its protein product is CASSLPRRDRGLRGYTF. Variable domain in full (rest from reference TRBV7-2 and TRBJ1-2): GAGVSQSPSNKVTEKGKDVELRCDPISGHTALYWYRQSLGQGLEFLIYFQGNSAPDKSGLPSDRFSAERTGGSVSTLTIQRTQQEDSAVYLCASSLPRRDRGLRGYTFGSGTRLTVV.

The chain carries TRBV2 and TRBJ2-1, with a weak D call TRBD2 (6 bases). This CDR3 has 13 amino acids. Germline-derived CDR1 and CDR2 are SNHLY and FYNNEI. V shed 8 bases and J shed 4 bases, with 12 bases lying between them. CDR3 in DNA: TGTGCCAGCGGCCGGGAGCAGTACAATGAGCAGTTCTTC. Its protein product is CASGREQYNEQFF.

A remark on this clonotype: Because it lacks the conserved phenylalanine or tryptophan at the end, this CDR3 is likely a read error. The rearrangement uses TRBV20-1 and TRBJ2-1, with TRBD1 as a possible D gene (6 bases). CDR3 size: 15 residues. V was shortened by 5 bases and J by 3 bases, with 17 bases between the two germline ends. CDR1 is DFQATT, CDR2 SNEGSKA, per germline (reference sequence). CDR3 in DNA: TGCAGTGCTGGGCGCAGGACAGCGATCTACAATGAGCAGTTCTTA. Amino acid sequence: CSAGRRTAIYNEQFL.

In this sample, this clonotype turned up a few times. This rearrangement joins TRBV6-1 to TRBJ1-1; 9 nucleotides match TRBD1. The CDR3 consists of 16 residues. The germline gives CDR1 MNHNS, CDR2 SASEGT. The V and J ends lost 0 bases and 10 bases, in that order; junction bases with no gene match: 12. The CDR3 sequence is CASSEANPGQGSRAFF. The CDR3 nucleotides are TGTGCCAGCAGTGAAGCAAACCCTGGACAGGGGAGTAGAGCTTTCTTT.

This clonotype was seen more than once but under ten times. The gene calls are TRBV7-7 and TRBJ2-5; TRBD1 matches at 8 bases. The germline V gene encodes CDR1 SSHAT and CDR2 FNYEAQ (reference sequence). The CDR3 sequence is 14 residues long. The V gene end was trimmed by 0 bases and the J gene end by 5 bases; junction bases not matched to a gene: 2. CDR3 nucleotide sequence: TGTGCCAGCAGCTTAGCGGGACAGGTGGAGACCCAGTACTTC. Amino acids: CASSLAGQVETQYF.

The chain couples TRBV5-1 to TRBJ2-3; D might be TRBD1 (6 bases). Germline loops: CDR1 SGHRS, CDR2 YFSETQ. The ends were cut back, 3 bases at V and 6 bases at J, with 14 bases in the middle. The CDR3 loop spans 14 amino acids. CDR3 sequence (DNA): TGCGCCAGCAGCTATAGACAGGTCGCTGATACGCAGTATTTT. Translated: CASSYRQVADTQYF.

The chain couples TRBV28 to TRBJ2-5; 7 bases are a match to TRBD1. J lost 2 bases, V lost 5 bases, and 8 bases had no gene match. CDR1 and CDR2 (germline): MDHEN, SYDVKM. The CDR3 contains 15 residues. The CDR3 sequence is CASSNNRGRQETQYF. The CDR3 DNA reads as TGTGCCAGCAGTAACAACAGGGGAAGACAAGAGACCCAGTACTTC.

In this sample, this clonotype turned up a few times. The rearrangement links TRBV12-3 or TRBV12-4 to TRBJ1-1; D perhaps matches TRBD1 (6 bases). The CDR3 spans 14 residues. The V gene lost 7 bases and the J gene lost 5 bases, with 17 bases spanning the gap. CDR3 sequence (DNA): TGTGCCAGCATTCTCAGGGGAGTTGAGACTGAAGCTTTCTTT. Translating gives CASILRGVETEAFF.

With regard to this clonotype: A single base separates this from a much larger clone, so it may be a read error. The chain carries TRBV5-1 and TRBJ2-2; D possibly corresponds to TRBD2 (5 bases). CDR3 length: 15 residues. Trimming removed 4 bases from V and 4 bases from J, with 14 bases in between. Germline values: CDR1 SGHRS, CDR2 YFSETQ. In DNA, the CDR3 is TGCGCCAGCAGCCCACTAGTCCCTAGCACCGGGGAGCTGTTTTTT. Translated, it gives CASSPLVPSTGELFF.

There are a few counts of this clonotype. The chain couples TRBV12-3 or TRBV12-4 to TRBJ2-7, with D perhaps matching TRBD1 (5 bases). CDR3 size: 12 residues. V was clipped by 6 bases and J by 8 bases, with 14 bases between them. The CDR3 sequence is CASRTQPGKQYF. The DNA for the CDR3 is TGTGCCAGCAGAACACAGCCAGGGAAGCAGTACTTC.

This clonotype was seen many times. The V call is TRBV20-1, the J call TRBJ2-1; 14 bases are shared with TRBD2. Trimming took 5 bases from V and 4 from J; bases not matched to a gene: 7. The germline V gene encodes CDR1 DFQATT and CDR2 SNEGSKA (reference sequence). CDR3 length: 16 residues. The CDR3 is CSASGTSGRRYNEQFF. The CDR3 nucleotides read TGCAGTGCTTCCGGGACTAGCGGGAGAAGATACAATGAGCAGTTCTTC.

This clonotype appeared a few times. The chain couples TRBV5-1 to TRBJ2-5, with D possibly TRBD2 on 6 matching bases. With 4 bases removed from V and 2 bases from J, the gap between germline ends came to 12 bases. Germline CDR1 is SGHRS and CDR2 is YFSETQ. This CDR3 is 14 amino acids long. CDR3 bases: TGCGCCAGCAGCCCCGGTGGACTACAAGAGACCCAGTACTTC. This codes for CASSPGGLQETQYF.

The genes are TRBV6-2 or TRBV6-3 and TRBJ2-1; no reliable D call. CDR3 length: 13 amino acids. The V gene lost 7 bases and the J gene lost 1 base, with 8 bases spanning the gap. Germline loops: CDR1 MNHEY, CDR2 SVGEGT. The CDR3 region is CASTSESYNEQFF. The CDR3 DNA sequence: TGTGCCAGCACCTCCGAATCCTACAATGAGCAGTTCTTC.

J is TRBJ2-3 and V is TRBV20-1, with TRBD2 identical over 12 bases. Germline values: CDR1 DFQATT, CDR2 SNEGSKA (reference sequence). The CDR3 extends over 14 amino acids. Germline trimming cut 1 base from V and 9 bases from J; bases unmatched to any gene: 5. CDR3 in amino acids: CSARGTSGGRTQYF. CDR3 bases: TGCAGTGCTAGAGGCACTAGCGGGGGGAGGACGCAGTATTTT.

The chain carries TRBV5-6 and TRBJ2-7; D is undetermined. V shed 4 bases and J shed 2 bases, with 13 bases lying between them. Germline V gene sequence: CDR1 SGHDT, CDR2 YYEEEE. CDR3 length equals 14 residues. CDR3 DNA: TGTGCCAGCAGCCTTACAGTGAATCCCTACGAGCAGTACTTC. Its protein is CASSLTVNPYEQYF.

This clonotype showed up just a few times. The J gene is TRBJ2-2, the V gene TRBV7-3, with 8 bases aligning to TRBD1. Germline assignment: CDR1 SGHTA and CDR2 FQGTGA. The J segment lost 6 bases and the V segment lost 4 bases, leaving 13 bases of the junction unmatched. The CDR3 is 17 amino acids. This CDR3 is CASSSFGQGMGPGELFF. CDR3 bases: TGTGCCAGCAGCTCCTTCGGACAGGGAATGGGTCCCGGGGAGCTGTTTTTT.

A few counts support this clonotype. This chain connects TRBV19 to TRBJ2-1, with TRBD2 matching 8 bases. Per the germline V gene, CDR1 is LNHDA and CDR2 is SQIVND (reference sequence). With 8 bases clipped from V and 3 bases from J, the junction kept 9 bases outside the gene matches. The CDR3 covers 15 residues. The chain's CDR3 is CASGRRGVGYNEQFF. The DNA of the CDR3 is TGTGCCAGTGGCCGGCGGGGGGTAGGCTACAATGAGCAGTTCTTC.

In this sample, this clonotype turned up many times. This rearrangement joins TRBV5-1 to TRBJ2-5, with 10 bases fitting TRBD2. Trimming took 1 base from V and 4 from J; bases not matched to a gene: 10. The CDR3 runs to 17 residues. The germline V gene has CDR1 SGHRS and CDR2 YFSETQ. CDR3 residues: CASSLYLAGVVLETQYF. In DNA, the CDR3 is TGCGCCAGCAGCTTGTATCTAGCGGGAGTAGTTCTAGAGACCCAGTACTTC.